The following is a T cell receptor beta chain sequence with its context. TCRdb ran MiXCR on the RT-PCR reads and lists one entry per CDR3 protein. Seen here are about a million distinct CDR3 sequences, about 20% observed once, and the top ten hold around 6%. The sample belongs to a study of patients and donors after allogeneic stem cell transplantation. The ends were cut back, 3 bases at V and 2 bases at J, with 14 bases in the middle. Germline assignment: CDR1 KGHSH and CDR2 LQKENI. This CDR3 contains 16 residues. This receptor was taken from a human donor who was either an allogeneic HSCT recipient or a stem cell or donor lymphocyte infusion donor (not recorded which). It is not recorded whose cells these are; they may come from a transplant donor. This chain connects TRBV18 to TRBJ1-3; D uncertain. The source material was blood, either unsorted or a sorted T cell fraction (not recorded which). CDR3 in DNA: TGTGCCAGCTCACCCAACATCAAGTTACCTGGAAACACCATATATTTT. Its translation is CASSPNIKLPGNTIYF.